These T cell receptor beta chains were read from a single sample in a study of identical twins. TCRdb reprocessed the 5' RACE reads with MiXCR, giving one entry per CDR3 protein. The sample lists under 500,000 distinct CDR3 sequences; around an eighth were seen once. These sequences were also reported in another study, on yellow fever vaccine responses in identical twins.

Sequenced sample: CD4+ T cells sorted from blood. These receptors all stem from a woman under 30 in good health. The CDR3 runs from the conserved cysteine through the conserved F or W.

>17|TRBV7-2
CASSFGRLAETNYGYTF
>15|TRBV20-1
CSARDYVRATDTQYF
>18|TRBV28
CASSPLSGGAGSSYEQYF
>14|TRBV7-2
CASSSGVLIGEQYF
>15|TRBV5-1
CASSLDGTGGDTQYF
>16|TRBV4-1
CASSYRPLRGGSPLHF
>11|TRBV28
CASSRLDEQFF
>16|TRBV7-2
CASSLSRRQSTDTQYF
>13|TRBV9
CASSPQGGQEQFF
>16|TRBV9
CASSVEGVWGTGELFF
>15|TRBV15
CATREQLSSGNTIYF
>15|TRBV29-1
CSVAGGALLTDTQYF
>11|TRBV20-1
CSAEVSYEQYF
>13|TRBV12-3/TRBV12-4
CASTPRESGELFF
>14|TRBV7-2
CASSTRLPSGELFF
>16|TRBV6-2/TRBV6-3
CASNSKTGTHGYEQYF
>15|TRBV5-1
CASSWTGDRTGELFF
>12|TRBV5-4
CASSLPGQDQFF
>14|TRBV6-2/TRBV6-3
CASTSSGKRHEQYF
>16|TRBV10-3
CAISGLAGVTTDTQYF
>15|TRBV7-2
CASTLGPGDSYEQYF
>13|TRBV27
CASKRDRAETQYF
>13|TRBV28
CASSSTAGFEQYF
>13|TRBV6-5
CASSNTGRRGYTF
>13|TRBV7-2
CASTRLAADTQYF
>15|TRBV27
CASSSRLSGYNEQFF
>14|TRBV7-9
CASSFGLALDTQYF
>17|TRBV24-1
CATSDPTSGSSYNEQFF
>14|TRBV5-1
CASSGRQGQETQYF
>15|TRBV5-1
CASSLGQAVQETQYF
>14|TRBV28
CASSFDRPLYEQYF
>12|TRBV10-3
CAIKGDNEKLFF
>14|TRBV5-1
CASSWSAPDSEQFF
>15|TRBV10-3
CAISRTGEHNQPQHF
>12|TRBV29-1
CSVVTGGETQYF
>14|TRBV20-1
CSARGRGAVQPQHF
>12|TRBV7-2
CASSLVGSGVYF
>15|TRBV12-3/TRBV12-4
CASSLIAFGTGELFF
>16|TRBV4-2
CASSRTIGSGANVLTF
>11|TRBV10-3
CAISGVLGYTF
>15|TRBV12-3/TRBV12-4
CASTRNRGHSYEQYF